Listed below are T cell receptor beta chains from one sample, sequenced in a study of blood T cell repertoires in COVID-19. Sequencing used immunoSEQ multiplex PCR; TCRdb keeps in-frame clones, though not all of them. In the table there are hundreds of thousands of clones, just over 85% of which are singletons. Specimen: PBMCs or T cells enriched from blood (not recorded which). The receptors were sampled from a man younger than 35 who had recovered from COVID-19. Each CDR3 is given with its conserved first and last residue. D genes are given only for firm matches. Only part of the rows carry a size: once, few, many, or a class if the clone is expanded.

V	J	size	D	CDR3	DNA
TRBV5-1	TRBJ1-2	-	TRBD1	CASSSGQGGYGYTF	TGCGCCAGCAGCTCCGGACAGGGAGGGTATGGCTACACCTTC
TRBV4-2	TRBJ1-1	once	-	CASSQVQENTEAFF	TGTGCCAGCAGCCAAGTACAGGAGAACACTGAAGCTTTCTTT
TRBV10-3	TRBJ2-3	-	TRBD1	CAIRGTGSTDTQYF	TGTGCCATCAGGGGGACAGGGAGCACAGATACGCAGTATTTT
TRBV25-1	TRBJ1-2	-	-	CASSDRQGGPLYGYTF	TGTGCCAGCAGTGATCGGCAGGGTGGCCCCCTCTATGGCTACACCTTC
TRBV3-1/TRBV3-2	TRBJ1-2	-	TRBD1	CASSRVEGASGYTF	TGTGCCAGCAGCCGCGTGGAGGGGGCGAGTGGCTACACCTTC
TRBV7-2	TRBJ1-3	-	-	CASSLVQGGGNTIYF	TGTGCCAGCAGCTTAGTGCAGGGAGGAGGAAACACCATATATTTT
TRBV28	TRBJ2-7	-	TRBD1	CASTLPGTDEQYF	TGTGCCAGCACCCTTCCTGGGACAGACGAGCAGTACTTC
TRBV30	TRBJ1-4	-	-	CAWSRVRTLPTNEKLFF	TGTGCCTGGAGTCGAGTTAGGACACTACCAACTAATGAAAAACTGTTTTTT
TRBV12-5	TRBJ2-3	-	-	CASGLKSFGSGTDTQYF	TGTGCTAGTGGTTTGAAGTCTTTCGGGAGTGGGACAGATACGCAGTATTTT
TRBV5-1	TRBJ2-5	once	-	CASGRKDSKYQETQYF	TGCGCCAGCGGGCGTAAGGACTCGAAGTACCAAGAGACCCAGTACTTC
TRBV20-1	TRBJ1-2	-	-	CGTIAPGYTF	TGCGGGACAATCGCTCCTGGCTACACCTTC
TRBV3-1/TRBV3-2	TRBJ1-4	-	-	CASSRLPSFGGGDEKLFF	TGTGCCAGCAGCCGGTTACCCTCGTTTGGGGGCGGTGATGAAAAACTGTTTTTT
TRBV5-6	TRBJ1-1	-	-	CASSLMRTENTEAFF	TGTGCCAGCAGCTTGATGAGGACAGAGAACACTGAAGCTTTCTTT
TRBV7-3	TRBJ2-2	-	TRBD1	CASSSSLDRAGELFF	TGTGCCAGCAGCTCCAGCCTCGACAGGGCCGGGGAGCTGTTTTTT
TRBV10-3	TRBJ1-1	-	-	CAIRPPGGMNTEAFF	TGTGCCATCAGACCACCTGGCGGGATGAACACTGAAGCTTTCTTT
TRBV9	TRBJ2-1	-	TRBD2	CASSGLTSGNHEQFF	TGTGCCAGCAGCGGGCTGACTAGCGGGAACCATGAGCAGTTCTTC
TRBV27	TRBJ1-2	-	TRBD1	CASSPTGQYYGYTF	TGTGCCAGCAGCCCGACAGGGCAATATTATGGCTACACCTTC
TRBV5-1	TRBJ1-5	-	-	CASKAVPGGNQPQHF	TGCGCCAGCAAAGCAGTCCCGGGTGGCAATCAGCCCCAGCATTTT
TRBV30	TRBJ1-2	-	TRBD1	CAWSVGTGGDGYTF	TGTGCCTGGAGTGTAGGGACAGGGGGCGATGGCTACACCTTC
TRBV11-2	TRBJ2-7	-	TRBD1	CASSLSIGQGGGEQYF	TGTGCCAGCAGCTTAAGTATAGGACAGGGGGGAGGCGAGCAGTACTTC
TRBV28	TRBJ1-4	-	-	CASSGRGADEKLFF	TGTGCCAGCAGTGGCCGTGGGGCCGATGAAAAACTGTTTTTT
TRBV5-4	TRBJ1-1	-	-	CASSGDTNTEAFF	TGTGCCAGCAGTGGGGACACCAACACTGAAGCTTTCTTT
TRBV3-1/TRBV3-2	TRBJ2-1	-	-	CASTGVVAAEGTYNEQFF	TGTGCCAGCACCGGGGTAGTTGCAGCGGAGGGGACCTACAATGAGCAGTTCTTC
TRBV7-7	TRBJ2-7	-	TRBD1	CASSLEGQGLDEQYF	TGTGCTAGCAGCTTAGAAGGACAGGGACTTGACGAGCAGTACTTC
TRBV6-1	TRBJ1-2	-	-	CASSENYLAVRNYGYTF	TGTGCCAGCAGTGAAAACTATTTGGCAGTTAGAAACTATGGCTACACCTTC
TRBV30	TRBJ1-6	-	TRBD1	CAWSVLDRSSYNSPLHF	TGTGCCTGGAGTGTTTTGGACAGGAGCTCCTATAATTCACCCCTCCACTTT
TRBV27	TRBJ2-7	-	TRBD2	CASSPLGLAGNSYEQYF	TGTGCCAGCAGTCCCCTCGGGCTAGCGGGGAACTCCTACGAGCAGTACTTC
TRBV6-5	TRBJ2-6	-	TRBD2	CATSGGPSGANVLTF	TGTGCCACCTCGGGGGGGCCGTCTGGGGCCAACGTCCTGACTTTC
TRBV28	TRBJ2-1	-	TRBD2	CASSPTSGSRANEQFF	TGTGCCAGCAGTCCGACTAGCGGGTCCAGGGCCAATGAGCAGTTCTTC
TRBV4-2	TRBJ1-2	-	-	CASSQDLGRVHGYTF	TGTGCCAGCAGCCAAGATCTCGGGCGGGTTCACGGCTACACCTTC
TRBV6-2/TRBV6-3	TRBJ2-5	-	-	CASSWGAPLETQYF	TGTGCCAGCAGTTGGGGAGCGCCCCTCGAGACCCAGTACTTC
TRBV20-1	TRBJ1-5	-	TRBD1	CSASSTSGGRNQPQHF	TGCAGTGCTAGTTCAACGTCAGGGGGCAGGAATCAGCCCCAGCATTTT
TRBV19	TRBJ2-7	-	TRBD2	CASSIRREQQYF	TGTGCCAGTAGTATCCGGCGGGAGCAGCAGTACTTC
TRBV30	TRBJ2-4	-	TRBD1	CAWSQSRDSRNF	TGTGCCTGGAGCCAGTCAAGGGACAGTCGGAACTTC
TRBV7-9	TRBJ2-1	-	TRBD2	CASSRMGLAGQYSNEQFF	TGTGCCAGCAGCCGGATGGGACTAGCGGGCCAATATAGCAATGAGCAGTTCTTC
TRBV6-5	TRBJ1-5	-	TRBD1	CASSIHRGGGQPQHF	TGTGCCAGCAGTATCCACAGGGGAGGAGGCCAGCCCCAGCATTTT
TRBV4-1	TRBJ1-4	-	TRBD1	CASSQETGLANEKLFF	TGCGCCAGCAGCCAAGAGACAGGGTTGGCTAATGAAAAACTGTTTTTT
TRBV7-8	TRBJ1-1	-	-	CASSTLGTEAFF	TGTGCCAGCAGTACCCTCGGCACTGAAGCTTTCTTT
TRBV6-5	TRBJ2-7	-	TRBD1	CASSYRDSSYEQYF	TGTGCCAGCAGTTACCGGGACAGCTCCTACGAGCAGTACTTC
TRBV19	TRBJ1-2	few	TRBD1	CASSIGQGAGGYTF	TGTGCCAGTAGTATCGGACAGGGGGCAGGGGGCTACACCTTC
TRBV20-1	TRBJ2-7	once	-	CSARNSYEQYF	TGCAGTGCTAGAAACAGCTACGAGCAGTACTTC
TRBV29-1	TRBJ1-2	-	TRBD1	CSVLGQDYGYTF	TGCAGCGTTTTGGGACAGGACTATGGCTACACCTTC
TRBV6-4	TRBJ1-6	-	-	CASSTGDNSPLHF	TGTGCCAGCAGTACGGGAGATAATTCACCCCTCCACTTT
TRBV5-4	TRBJ2-7	-	TRBD1	CASSKGDRRGEQYF	TGTGCCAGCAGCAAAGGGGACAGGAGGGGAGAGCAGTACTTC
TRBV19	TRBJ2-3	-	TRBD2	CASRATSGPGDTQYF	TGTGCCAGTAGGGCGACTAGCGGGCCTGGGGATACGCAGTATTTT
TRBV19	TRBJ1-3	-	TRBD1	CASSLTGLRTGNTIYF	TGTGCCAGTAGTTTGACAGGGTTGCGGACTGGAAACACCATATATTTT
TRBV7-8	TRBJ2-5	-	TRBD2	CASSSSGGGETQYF	TGTGCCAGCAGCTCTAGCGGGGGGGGAGAGACCCAGTACTTC
TRBV27	TRBJ1-5	once	-	CATAVDSANQPQHF	TGTGCCACCGCGGTGGACTCCGCCAATCAGCCCCAGCATTTT
TRBV7-9	TRBJ1-3	-	-	CASSNWTAGNTIYF	TGTGCCAGCAGCAACTGGACAGCCGGAAACACCATATATTTT
TRBV10-1	TRBJ2-1	-	TRBD2	CASSETSAYNEQFF	TGCGCCAGCAGTGAAACTAGCGCCTACAATGAGCAGTTCTTC